This TCR beta chain came from a study of CD8 T cells in Susac syndrome. The RNA, 0.5 to 1 ug, was put through reverse transcription using random hexamers. TCRdb independently ran MiXCR on the immunoSEQ multiplex PCR reads; one entry per CDR3 protein. The data contain approximately 300,000 distinct CDR3 sequences, 85% of them singletons. The V gene lost 1 base and the J gene lost 6 bases, with 9 bases spanning the gap. Germline V gene lookup returns CDR1 SQVTM and CDR2 ANQGSEA. CDR3 length equals 12 residues. J is TRBJ1-1 and V is TRBV29-1; D perhaps matches TRBD1 (5 bases). Specimen: CD8+ T cells from PBMCs. This TCR derives from a human donor with multiple sclerosis. This chain's CDR3 is CSVEGGSAEAFF. DNA for the CDR3: TGCAGCGTTGAAGGGGGGTCGGCTGAAGCTTTCTTT.